The 5 T cell receptor delta chains presented below share a single source sample, sequenced in a study of gamma-delta T cells after stem cell transplantation. TCRdb fed the RT-PCR reads to CATT. The sample records 2,500 to 3,000 delta-chain clones, around a third being singletons. What was sequenced was gamma-delta T cells. These receptors all come from a human donor. It is not recorded whose cells these are; they may come from a transplant donor.

Relative to its sample, this clone is medium-sized. The chain combines TRDV1 with TRDJ1; 8 bases fit TRDD3. The V and J ends lost 5 bases and 1 base, in that order; junction bases with no gene match: 15. The CDR3 consists of 18 residues. Germline V CDR1 and CDR2: TSWWSYY, QGS. Written as DNA, the CDR3 is TGTGCTCTTGGGAGCTACGGCTGGGGGAGCCCCGGCACCGATAAACTCATCTTT. It yields the protein CALGSYGWGSPGTDKLIF.

The chain is built from TRDV2 and TRDJ1; 8 bases line up with TRDD3. Trimming took 7 bases from V and 0 from J; bases not matched to a gene: 18. The CDR3 is 18 residues long. Germline V gene data show CDR1 as GEAIGNYY and CDR2 as EKD. The CDR3 sequence: CACANLSLLGVHTDKLIF. CDR3 sequence (DNA): TGTGCCTGCGCCAACCTCAGCCTACTGGGGGTCCACACCGATAAACTCATCTTT.

About this clone itself: One base away lies a much larger clone, so this may be a sequencing read error. Other DNA variants within this sample encode the same CDR3. V usage is TRDV2 and J usage is TRDJ1; D is unclear. The V gene lost 0 bases and the J gene lost 9 bases, with 16 bases spanning the gap. The CDR3 extends over 14 amino acids. Germline assignment: CDR1 GEAIGNYY and CDR2 EKD. CDR3 protein: CACDTLGGFRELIF. CDR3 in DNA: TGTGCCTGTGACACCTTAGGAGGATTTCGAGAACTCATCTTT.

The chain uses TRDV1 and TRDJ1; weak D call: TRDD3 (5 bases). Per the germline V gene, CDR1 is TSWWSYY and CDR2 is QGS. The CDR3 has 13 amino acids. V was shortened by 9 bases and J by 3 bases, with 14 bases between the two germline ends. This chain's CDR3 is CALRFVLADKLIF. For the CDR3, the DNA is TGTGCTCTCCGTTTCGTACTGGCCGATAAACTCATCTTT.

As to this clone: It differs at one base from a far larger clone, so likely a read error. Other nucleotide sequences in the sample specify the same CDR3. This chain joins TRDV2 and TRDJ1; D is perhaps TRDD3 (5 bases). This CDR3 contains 15 residues. Germline-derived CDR1 and CDR2 are GEAIGNYY and EKD. V lost 0 bases, J lost 5 bases, and 15 bases lay in between. For the CDR3, the DNA is TGTGCCTGTGACACCGTGGGGACTCGCACTGATAAACTCATCTTT. This encodes CACDTVGTRTDKLIF.